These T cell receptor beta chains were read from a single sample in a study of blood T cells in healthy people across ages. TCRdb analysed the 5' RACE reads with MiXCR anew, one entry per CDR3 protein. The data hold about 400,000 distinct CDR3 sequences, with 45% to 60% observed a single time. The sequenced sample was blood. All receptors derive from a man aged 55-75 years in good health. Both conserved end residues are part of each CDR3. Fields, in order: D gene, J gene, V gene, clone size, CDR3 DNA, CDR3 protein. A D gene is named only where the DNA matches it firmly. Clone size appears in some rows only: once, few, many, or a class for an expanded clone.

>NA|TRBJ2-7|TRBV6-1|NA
TGTGCCAGCAGTGAGGGCAGGGTGGGCGAGCAGTACTTC
CASSEGRVGEQYF
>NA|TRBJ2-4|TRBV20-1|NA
TGCAGTGCTGATAGGGCAGGGCTAGCCAAAAACATTCAGTACTTC
CSADRAGLAKNIQYF
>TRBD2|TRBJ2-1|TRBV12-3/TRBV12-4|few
TGTGCCAGCAGTCCCCGGACTAGCCATAATGAGCAGTTCTTC
CASSPRTSHNEQFF
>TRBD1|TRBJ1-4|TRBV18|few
TGTGCCAGCTCCCGCGACAGGGGGCAACTGATTGAAAAACTGTTTTTT
CASSRDRGQLIEKLFF
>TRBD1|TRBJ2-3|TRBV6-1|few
TGTGCCAGCAGTCCTCTCCCGGGACAGGCGAACACAGATACGCAGTATTTT
CASSPLPGQANTDTQYF
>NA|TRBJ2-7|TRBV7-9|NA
TGTGCCAGCAGCGTCAGAGGCTCCTACGAGCAGTACTTC
CASSVRGSYEQYF
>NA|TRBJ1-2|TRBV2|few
TGTGCCAGCAGTGAGTTGCAGGGAGATGGCTACACCTTC
CASSELQGDGYTF
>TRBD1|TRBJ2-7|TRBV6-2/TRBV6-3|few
TGTGCCAGCAGTCGACCGGGACAGTTCTCTGAGCAGTACTTC
CASSRPGQFSEQYF
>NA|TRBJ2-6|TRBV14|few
TGTGCCAGCAGCCGCAGACGGACCCACTCTGGGGCCAACGTCCTGACTTTC
CASSRRRTHSGANVLTF
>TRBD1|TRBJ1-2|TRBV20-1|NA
TGCAGTGTCAGGACAGGGGGGGGCTACACCTTC
CSVRTGGGYTF